The subject of this entry is one T cell receptor (beta chain). Antigen: not known. It was with a sample-barcoded 5' primer and a J-beta primer mix that a second PCR of roughly 7 to 12 cycles was run. Through a template-switch adaptor with 12 random nucleotides, each cDNA molecule received a tag. Using its own MiXCR run on the 5' RACE reads, TCRdb lists one record per CDR3 protein. The data show around 1,500,000 distinct CDR3 sequences, approximately 28% seen once. This entry comes from a study of blood T cells in healthy people across ages. Study-wide results and limits: The study lacked donor CMV status, which possibly confounded expanded clonotype changes.

The germline gives CDR1 SGHRS, CDR2 YFSETQ. This CDR3 is 12 amino acids long. With 6 bases clipped from V and 12 bases from J, the junction kept 11 bases outside the gene matches. The chain carries TRBV5-1 and TRBJ1-2, with 7 bases identical to TRBD1. The TCR sequence derives from a woman aged 25 to 39 in good health. Sequences were obtained from blood. For the CDR3, the DNA is TGCGCCAGCAACAACCAGGGGGGCGGCCACACCTTC. This translates into CASNNQGGGHTF.